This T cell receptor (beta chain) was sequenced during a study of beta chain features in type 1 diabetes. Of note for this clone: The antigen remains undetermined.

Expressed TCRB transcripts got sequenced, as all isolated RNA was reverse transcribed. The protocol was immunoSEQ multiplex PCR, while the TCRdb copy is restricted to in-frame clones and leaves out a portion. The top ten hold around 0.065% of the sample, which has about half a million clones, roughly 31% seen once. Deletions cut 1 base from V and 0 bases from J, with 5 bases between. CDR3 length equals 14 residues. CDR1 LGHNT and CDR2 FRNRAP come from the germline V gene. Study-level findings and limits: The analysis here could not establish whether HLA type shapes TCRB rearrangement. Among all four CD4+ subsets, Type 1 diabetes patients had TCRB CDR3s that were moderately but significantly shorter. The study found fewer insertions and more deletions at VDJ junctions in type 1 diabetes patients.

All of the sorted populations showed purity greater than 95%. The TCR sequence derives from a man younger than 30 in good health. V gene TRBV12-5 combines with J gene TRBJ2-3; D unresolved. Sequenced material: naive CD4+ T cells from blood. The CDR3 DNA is TGTGCTAGTGGTTTGGAACGCAGCACAGATACGCAGTATTTT. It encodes CASGLERSTDTQYF.